The T cell receptor (beta chain) described here comes from a study of human T cells and chemical hapten exposure. Overall study: Skin on the upper inner arm, approximately 2 cm by approximately 2 cm in size, was sensitized with 2% DPC. Weekly administration of diphenylcyclopropenone to the scalp of patients continued throughout the approximately 24-week study.

TCRdb analysed the RACE reads with MiXCR anew, one entry per CDR3 protein. The sample gives more than 80,000 distinct CDR3 sequences, about a tenth of which show up once; approximately 3.4% is in the top ten. Indicated time point: pre-sensitization, week 0. Treatment indicated: therapeutic diphenylcyclopropenone sensitization with weekly scalp DPC. Study-level findings and limits: Significantly greater numbers of large CDR3 similarity clusters came from expanded TCRs than from controls.

Details on this clonotype: Its target is unknown.

The receptor's source is a woman aged 55-70 years with alopecia areata. Some clones in this sample may be carry-over from other donors' samples. The sample was whole blood, taken in connection with sensitization to the hapten diphenylcyclopropenone (DPC).

The CDR3 DNA follows: TGTGCCAGCTGGGGGGGAGGGTTGGTTGAGCAGTTCTTC. It encodes CASWGGGLVEQFF. V gene TRBV6-6 combines with J gene TRBJ2-1, with 7 bases aligning to TRBD2. The CDR3 is 13 amino acids. The germline V gene has CDR1 MNHNY and CDR2 SVGAGI (reference sequence). The junction had 10 bases not matched to a gene; V was cut back by 8 bases and J by 9 bases.